There are a few counts of the clone carrying this TCR beta chain. What it binds is unknown. This sample was taken from a study of post-analysis software for immune sequencing data. Regarding the study as a whole: The five TRBV segments detected at higher frequency in patients than in controls included TRBV5-6, TRBV5-1 and TRBV20-1.

V was shortened by 7 bases and J by 5 bases, with 11 bases between the two germline ends. This CDR3 contains 11 residues. Germline lookup yields CDR1 SQVTM and CDR2 ANQGSEA. The library was made from cDNA and included unique molecular identifiers. TCRdb independently ran MiXCR on the PCR reads; one entry per CDR3 protein. The sample yields approximately 460,000 distinct CDR3 sequences, approximately 45% seen once. The sequence was obtained from a girl between 5 and 17 years old with multiple sclerosis. The chain couples TRBV29-1 to TRBJ1-1, with TRBD1 as a possible D gene (5 bases). The sample taken for sequencing was blood. CDR3 region: CSAKEGTEAFF. Written as DNA, the CDR3 is TGCAGCGCCAAGGAGGGGACTGAAGCTTTCTTT.